The next 19 T cell receptor beta chains were all read from a single sample in a study of blood T cells in healthy people across ages (dated by TCRdb to between 2014 and 2017). Library creation used 5' RACE. Sequenced on an Illumina HiSeq 2500. A second PCR of roughly 6 to 12 cycles was run with a J-beta primer mix and a sample-barcoded 5' primer. Starting from the raw public reads, TCRdb applied fastp trimming at Q25, assembled clones with MiXCR and retained in-frame beta chains. Rows merge per CDR3 protein into single entries with the most common DNA and genes. The sample table contains fewer than 900,000 distinct CDR3 sequences; only one count was recorded for 30% to 45% of them. 10% to 15% of the sample is held by the ten biggest clonotypes. Sequencing input: blood. The receptors derive from a man in his late teens or twenties in good health.

The chain has TRBV6-5 and TRBJ2-3, with D unresolved. Between the trimmed V and J ends, which lost 0 bases and 6 bases, there was a span of 7 bases. The CDR3 consists of 13 residues. Germline CDR1 reads MNHEY; CDR2 reads SVGAGI. CDR3 residues: CASSYSIRDTQYF. In nucleotides, the CDR3 is TGTGCCAGCAGTTACTCGATAAGGGATACGCAGTATTTT.

The CDR3 nucleotides are TGTGCCAGCATGGGGCTAGCCAAAAACATTCAGTACTTC. Its translation is CASMGLAKNIQYF. The chain has TRBV21-1 and TRBJ2-4. TRBV21-1 is an annotated pseudogene. This CDR3 contains 13 residues.

This clonotype was observed a handful of times. V is TRBV5-5 and J is TRBJ1-5, with D uncertain. Trimming stripped 3 bases from V and 11 bases from J, with 21 bases between. This CDR3 region has 15 residues. The germline V gene has CDR1 SGHKS and CDR2 YYEKEE (reference sequence). CDR3 nucleotides: TGTGCCAGCAGCTCCTTAATGAGGCCCGAGGGAGCCCAGCATTTT. Its translation: CASSSLMRPEGAQHF. Looking up the rest from reference TRBV5-5 and TRBJ1-5 gives the full variable domain: DAGVTQSPTHLIKTRGQQVTLRCSPISGHKSVSWYQQVLGQGPQFIFQYYEKEERGRGNFPDRFSARQFPNYSSELNVNALLLGDSALYLCASSSLMRPEGAQHFGDGTRLSIL.

This clonotype was picked up one time. This clone may be a read error of a much larger clone one base away. CDR3 sequence: CASSLRLGYGANVLAF. In nucleotides, the CDR3 is TGTGCCAGCAGCTTAAGATTGGGTTACGGGGCCAACGTCCTGGCTTTC. The chain has TRBV7-3 and TRBJ2-6, with D perhaps matching TRBD1 or TRBD2 (5 bases each). The CDR3 has 16 amino acids. CDR1 and CDR2 (germline): SGHTA, FQGTGA.

This clonotype was seen only a few times. The chain is built from TRBV20-1 and TRBJ2-1; D gene uncertain. The length of the CDR3 is 14 residues. V lost 5 bases to trimming and J lost 1 base, with 12 bases between them. From germline, CDR1 is DFQATT and CDR2 SNEGSKA (reference sequence). The CDR3 protein is CSAPVRYSYNEQFF. The CDR3, as DNA: TGCAGTGCTCCGGTCAGGTATTCCTACAATGAGCAGTTCTTC.

This rearrangement joins TRBV29-1 to TRBJ2-7; 12 positions match TRBD2. Germline trimming cut 4 bases from V and 6 bases from J; bases unmatched to any gene: 4. The CDR3 length is 13 residues. The germline CDR1 and CDR2 sequences are SQVTM and ANQGSEA. The CDR3 DNA follows: TGCAGCGTTGGACTGGGACTAGCGGGCGAGCAGTACTTC. Encoded protein: CSVGLGLAGEQYF.

Details on this clonotype: A read error may explain this, as a much larger clone is one base away. The genes are TRBV9 and TRBJ1-2; TRBD1 agrees at 9 bases. The CDR3 spans 13 residues. Germline V gene lookup returns CDR1 SGDLS and CDR2 YYNGEE. The CDR3 nucleotides read TGTGCCGGCAGCGAGGGACAGGGCTATGGCTACACCTTC. Its translation: CAGSEGQGYGYTF.

This clonotype was counted ten times or more. This chain connects TRBV20-1 to TRBJ2-1; D remains unclear. Trimming pared 0 bases from V and 6 bases from J, leaving 12 bases between. CDR1 DFQATT and CDR2 SNEGSKA come from the germline V gene (reference sequence). The CDR3 covers 14 residues. The chain's CDR3 is CSAREGRRANEQFF. The CDR3, as DNA: TGCAGTGCTAGAGAAGGACGACGGGCCAATGAGCAGTTCTTC.

This chain links TRBV18 with TRBJ2-2; TRBD1 matches 7 bases. The CDR3 runs to 16 residues. Germline CDR1 KGHSH, CDR2 LQKENI. V gave up 3 bases and J gave up 5 bases; unmatched junction bases: 9. The chain's CDR3 is CASSPPWNRGTGELFF. CDR3 in DNA: TGTGCCAGCTCACCGCCGTGGAACAGGGGAACCGGGGAGCTGTTTTTT.

The chain joins TRBV5-1 to TRBJ2-1; D is possibly TRBD2 (5 bases). With the DNA end fitting TRBJ2-7 better, the J assignment may be wrong. In germline, CDR1 is SGHRS, CDR2 YFSETQ. The CDR3 extends over 14 amino acids. As DNA, the CDR3 is TGCGCCAGCAGCTCCCTAGCTGATTACAATGAGCAGTACTTC. It encodes CASSSLADYNEQYF.

Details on this clonotype: This clone may be a read error of a much larger clone one base away. The chain links TRBV4-2 to TRBJ1-5; 7 bases are a match to TRBD1. The CDR3 totals 14 residues. Germline trimming cut 8 bases from V and 5 bases from J; bases unmatched to any gene: 9. CDR1 is LGHNA, CDR2 YNFKEQ, per germline. The CDR3 DNA reads as TGTGCCAGCGGCCCGAGGGGGCGCGATCAGCCCCAGCATTTT. It is translated as CASGPRGRDQPQHF.

V is TRBV20-1 and J is TRBJ1-1, with 7 bases matching TRBD1. With V trimmed by 3 bases and J by 6 bases, 10 bases remained unmatched. This CDR3 contains 14 residues. In germline, CDR1 is DFQATT, CDR2 SNEGSKA (reference sequence). The CDR3 region has the DNA TGCAGTGCTAGCCCGGGACAGCTGGGGGCTGAAGCTTTCTTT. Its protein is CSASPGQLGAEAFF.

The chain combines TRBV24-1 with TRBJ1-5; D unclear. V was shortened by 6 bases and J by 7 bases, with 12 bases between the two germline ends. CDR1 and CDR2 from the germline V gene are KGHDR and SFDVKD. The length of the CDR3 is 13 residues. The CDR3 DNA reads TGTGCCACCAGTAGTAACAGCGGGCAGCCCCAGCATTTT. Translated: CATSSNSGQPQHF.

This clonotype was observed at least ten times. This chain connects TRBV4-3 to TRBJ1-1; a weak D match, TRBD1 (5 bases). This CDR3 has 15 residues. Trimming removed 1 base at V and 1 base at J, with 10 bases between. Germline CDR1 LGHNA, CDR2 YSLEER. This chain's CDR3 is CASSQGQRKNTEAFF. Here the CDR3 DNA reads TGCGCCAGCAGCCAAGGACAGCGGAAGAACACTGAAGCTTTCTTT.

This clonotype was seen just once. A read error may be the cause here, since a much bigger clone is one base away. The chain is built from TRBV9 and TRBJ2-7; perhaps D is TRBD1 or TRBD2 (5 bases each). This CDR3 spans 14 amino acids. V lost 0 bases, J lost 7 bases, and 14 bases lay in between. The germline CDR1 and CDR2 sequences are SGDLS and YYNGEE. CDR3 in amino acids: CASSVEGRSNEQYF. Here the CDR3 DNA reads TGTGCCAGCAGCGTAGAGGGGAGATCCAATGAGCAGTACTTC.

A word on this clonotype: One end of the junction does not line up with germline, which may come from a read error. The chain has TRBV27 and TRBJ1-2; D call uncertain. CDR1 MNHEY and CDR2 SMNVEV come from the germline V gene (reference sequence). The CDR3 contains 13 residues. The CDR3 DNA reads TGTGTCAGCAGTAACAGTCGAATGGAAGGCTACACCTTC. It encodes CVSSNSRMEGYTF.

This clonotype was detected once. A much larger clone lies a single base off, so this may be a read error. V is TRBV6-6 and J is TRBJ2-7; TRBD1 agrees at 10 bases. The V and J ends lost 11 bases and 6 bases, in that order; junction bases with no gene match: 19. There are 16 residues in the CDR3. Germline loops: CDR1 MNHNY, CDR2 SVGAGI (reference sequence). The chain's CDR3 is CAGAPGTGVLFGEQYF. The CDR3 DNA reads TGTGCCGGCGCACCCGGGACAGGGGTCCTTTTTGGCGAGCAGTACTTC.

This chain links TRBV7-2 with TRBJ2-3, with 9 positions matching TRBD2. Germline V lookup: CDR1 SGHTA, CDR2 FQGNSA. V lost 0 bases to trimming and J lost 7 bases; unmatched junction nucleotides: 11. This CDR3 has 17 amino acids. The chain's CDR3 is CASSLARAGGRGYTQYF. CDR3 in DNA: TGTGCCAGCAGCTTAGCAAGAGCGGGAGGACGGGGATATACGCAGTATTTT.

CDR3 in DNA: TGTGCCAGCAGCCGGACAGGGGCTGGAAACACCATATATTTT. The encoded protein is CASSRTGAGNTIYF. The chain links TRBV6-5 to TRBJ1-3; 9 bases fit TRBD1. CDR3 size: 14 residues. Germline V CDR1 and CDR2: MNHEY, SVGAGI. Trimming cost V 6 bases and J 2 bases; bases outside gene matches: 2.